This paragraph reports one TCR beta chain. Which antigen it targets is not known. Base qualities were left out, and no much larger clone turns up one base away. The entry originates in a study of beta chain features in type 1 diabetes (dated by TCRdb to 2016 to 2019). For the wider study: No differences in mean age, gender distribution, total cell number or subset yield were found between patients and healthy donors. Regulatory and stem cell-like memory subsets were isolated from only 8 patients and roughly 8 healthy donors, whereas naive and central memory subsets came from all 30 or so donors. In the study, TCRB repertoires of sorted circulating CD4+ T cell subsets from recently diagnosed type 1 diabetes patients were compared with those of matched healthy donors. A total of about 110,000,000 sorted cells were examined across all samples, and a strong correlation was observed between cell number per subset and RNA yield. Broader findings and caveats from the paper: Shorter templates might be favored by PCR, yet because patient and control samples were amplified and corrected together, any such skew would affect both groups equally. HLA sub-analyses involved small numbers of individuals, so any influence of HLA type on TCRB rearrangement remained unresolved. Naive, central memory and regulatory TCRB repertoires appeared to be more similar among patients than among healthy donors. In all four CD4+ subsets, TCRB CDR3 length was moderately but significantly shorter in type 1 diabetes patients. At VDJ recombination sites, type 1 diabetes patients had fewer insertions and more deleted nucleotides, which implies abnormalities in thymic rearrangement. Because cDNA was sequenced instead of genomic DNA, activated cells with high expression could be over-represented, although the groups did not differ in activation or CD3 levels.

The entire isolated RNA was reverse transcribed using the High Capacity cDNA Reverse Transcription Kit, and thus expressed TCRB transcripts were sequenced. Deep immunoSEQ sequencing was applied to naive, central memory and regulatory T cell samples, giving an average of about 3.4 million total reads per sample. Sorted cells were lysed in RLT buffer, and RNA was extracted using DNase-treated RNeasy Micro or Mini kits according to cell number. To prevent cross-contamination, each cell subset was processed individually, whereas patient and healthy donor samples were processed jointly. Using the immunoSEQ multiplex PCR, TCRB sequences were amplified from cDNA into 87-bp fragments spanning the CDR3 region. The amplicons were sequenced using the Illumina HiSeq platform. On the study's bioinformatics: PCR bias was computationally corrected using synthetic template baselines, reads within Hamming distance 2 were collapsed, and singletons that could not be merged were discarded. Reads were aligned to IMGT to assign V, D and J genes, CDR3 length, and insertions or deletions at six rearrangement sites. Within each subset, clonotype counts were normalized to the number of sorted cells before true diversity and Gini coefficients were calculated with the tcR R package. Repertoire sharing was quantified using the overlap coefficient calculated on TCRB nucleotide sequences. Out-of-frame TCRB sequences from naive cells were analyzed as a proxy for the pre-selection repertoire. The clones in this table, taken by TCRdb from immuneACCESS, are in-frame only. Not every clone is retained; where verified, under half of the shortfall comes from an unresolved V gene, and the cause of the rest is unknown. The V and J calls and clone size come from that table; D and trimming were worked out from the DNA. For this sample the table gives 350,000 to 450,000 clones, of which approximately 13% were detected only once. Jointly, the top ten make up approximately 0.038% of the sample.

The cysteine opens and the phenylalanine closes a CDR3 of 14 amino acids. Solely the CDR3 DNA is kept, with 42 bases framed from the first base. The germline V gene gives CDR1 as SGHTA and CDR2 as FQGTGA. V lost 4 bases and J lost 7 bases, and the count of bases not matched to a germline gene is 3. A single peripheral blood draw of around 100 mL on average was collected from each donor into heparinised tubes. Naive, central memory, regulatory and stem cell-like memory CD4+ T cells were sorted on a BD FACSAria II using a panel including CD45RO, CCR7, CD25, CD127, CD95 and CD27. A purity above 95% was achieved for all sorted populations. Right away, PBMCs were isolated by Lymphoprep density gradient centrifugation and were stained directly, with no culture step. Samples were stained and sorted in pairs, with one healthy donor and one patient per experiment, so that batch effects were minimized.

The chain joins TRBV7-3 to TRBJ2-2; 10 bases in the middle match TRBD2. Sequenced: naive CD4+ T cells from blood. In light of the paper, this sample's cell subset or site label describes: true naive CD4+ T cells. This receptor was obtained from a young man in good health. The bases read TGTGCCAGCAGCTCTAGCGGGAGCATCGGGGAGCTGTTTTTT. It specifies CASSSSGSIGELFF.